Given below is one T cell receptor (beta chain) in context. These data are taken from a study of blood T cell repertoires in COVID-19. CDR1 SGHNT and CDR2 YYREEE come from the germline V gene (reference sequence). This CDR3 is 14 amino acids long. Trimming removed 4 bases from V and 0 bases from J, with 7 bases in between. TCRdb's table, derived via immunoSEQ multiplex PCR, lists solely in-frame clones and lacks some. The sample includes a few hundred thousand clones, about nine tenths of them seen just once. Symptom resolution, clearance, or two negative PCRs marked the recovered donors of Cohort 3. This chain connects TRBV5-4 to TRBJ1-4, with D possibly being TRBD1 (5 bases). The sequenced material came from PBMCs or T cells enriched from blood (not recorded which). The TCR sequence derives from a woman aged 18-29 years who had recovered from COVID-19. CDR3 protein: CASSLQATNEKLFF. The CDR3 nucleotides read TGTGCCAGCAGCCTACAGGCAACTAATGAAAAACTGTTTTTT.